A single sample is the source of the 20 T cell receptor beta chains below, sequenced in a study of T cell repertoires in ileal Crohn's disease (dated by TCRdb to between 2018 and 2020). To prepare the library, the immunoSEQ multiplex PCR assay was applied. TCRdb took over this immuneACCESS table, retaining in-frame rearrangements with V and J assigned. Such tables are incomplete; in checked studies, under half of the missing clones stem from an unresolved V gene, and the remainder is unexplained. A total of roughly 13,000 clones appear in this sample, roughly four fifths of them only once. 6% to 7% of the sample rests with the top ten. What was sequenced was ileal tissue. The receptors were gathered from an adult with Crohn's disease.

The CDR3 DNA reads TGTGCCTGGGGGGGGGTTCCCCACGAGCAGTACTTC. Translation gives CAWGGVPHEQYF. V usage is TRBV6-1 and J usage is TRBJ2-7; 7 bases agree with TRBD2. There are 12 residues in the CDR3. CDR1 is MNHNS, CDR2 SASEGT, per germline. With V trimmed by 11 bases and J by 5 bases, 9 bases remained unmatched.

The CDR3 DNA is TGCGCCAGCAAAGATAGGGGGGGCGGCCGCAATGAAAAACTGTTTTTT. This gives the protein CASKDRGGGRNEKLFF. The gene calls are TRBV4-1 and TRBJ1-4; D is possibly TRBD1 (6 bases). The ends were cut back, 7 bases at V and 5 bases at J, with 20 bases in the middle. Germline V lookup: CDR1 MGHRA, CDR2 YSYEKL. There are 16 residues in the CDR3.

This chain joins TRBV30 and TRBJ1-5, with 9 bases aligning to TRBD1. The J segment lost 0 bases and the V segment lost 5 bases, leaving 8 bases of the junction unmatched. The germline gives CDR1 GTSNPN, CDR2 SVGIG (reference sequence). The CDR3 totals 16 residues. The CDR3 protein is CAWAGQGPFSNQPQHF. The CDR3 coding sequence is TGTGCCTGGGCGGGACAGGGTCCCTTTAGCAATCAGCCCCAGCATTTT.

The chain recombines TRBV6-5 with TRBJ1-2, with TRBD1 identical over 10 bases. The CDR3 runs 13 residues. The trim removed 9 bases at V and 4 bases at J, leaving 5 bases unmatched. Looked up from germline, CDR1 is MNHEY and CDR2 is SVGAGI. The CDR3 sequence is CASRTGGGYGYTF. For the CDR3, the DNA is TGTGCCAGTAGGACAGGGGGAGGCTATGGCTACACCTTC.

V is TRBV29-1 and J is TRBJ1-1; TRBD1 agrees at 7 bases. V lost 5 bases to trimming and J lost 2 bases; unmatched junction nucleotides: 5. The V gene's germline CDR1 is SQVTM and CDR2 ANQGSEA. CDR3 length equals 13 residues. CDR3 bases: TGCAGCGTTAACAGGGGCCTTAACACTGAAGCTTTCTTT. It translates to CSVNRGLNTEAFF.

This clone was detected only a few times. The chain combines TRBV5-1 with TRBJ2-7; 9 bases are shared with TRBD2. V dropped 0 bases and J dropped 2; count of bases not matched to a gene: 9. The CDR3 sequence is 17 residues long. CDR1 is SGHRS, CDR2 YFSETQ, per germline. CDR3 loop: CASSLAGLASGAYEQYF. The CDR3 DNA is TGCGCCAGCAGCTTGGCCGGGTTGGCTAGCGGGGCCTACGAGCAGTACTTC.

This clone was counted a few times. The V call is TRBV11-2, the J call TRBJ1-1; possibly TRBD1 for D (6 bases). The ends were cut back, 3 bases at V and 11 bases at J, with 13 bases in the middle. This CDR3 contains 12 residues. Germline V gives CDR1 SGHAT, CDR2 FQNNGV. DNA for the CDR3: TGTGCCAGCAGCTTTAGGCGGGGGGCGGCTTTCTTT. Protein product: CASSFRRGAAFF.

The chain uses TRBV18 and TRBJ1-5; no firm D call. Germline CDR1 reads KGHSH; CDR2 reads LQKENI. The V end was cut by 2 bases, the J end by 1 base, with 6 bases between. The CDR3 totals 14 residues. CDR3 in amino acids: CASSPSGSNQPQHF. CDR3 nucleotides: TGTGCCAGCTCACCATCGGGGAGCAATCAGCCCCAGCATTTT.

This chain uses TRBV7-2 with TRBJ1-2, with D perhaps matching TRBD1 (6 bases). V lost 5 bases and J lost 0, with 7 bases in between. The germline gives CDR1 SGHTA, CDR2 FQGNSA. There are 13 residues in the CDR3. The CDR3 DNA reads TGTGCCAGCAGCAGGACAGCTAACTATGGCTACACCTTC. Amino acids: CASSRTANYGYTF.

This chain joins TRBV7-9 and TRBJ1-1; D gene ambiguous. V gave up 0 bases and J gave up 3 bases, with 5 bases separating them. Germline V gives CDR1 SEHNR, CDR2 FQNEAQ (reference sequence). The CDR3 loop spans 13 amino acids. CDR3 DNA sequence: TGTGCCAGCAGCTTAGCGCAGGACACTGAAGCTTTCTTT. The encoded protein is CASSLAQDTEAFF. The variable domain in full, with the rest retrieved from reference TRBV7-9 and TRBJ1-1, is DTGVSQNPRHKITKRGQNVTFRCDPISEHNRLYWYRQTLGQGPEFLTYFQNEAQLEKSRLLSDRFSAERPKGSFSTLEIQRTEQGDSAMYLCASSLAQDTEAFFGQGTRLTVV.

The rearrangement joins TRBV5-6 to TRBJ1-5; the D is unclear. Trimming pared 6 bases from V and 0 bases from J, leaving 13 bases between. The CDR3 loop spans 15 amino acids. The V gene's germline CDR1 is SGHDT and CDR2 YYEEEE. CDR3: CASNRRTNSNQPQHF. DNA for the CDR3: TGTGCCAGCAATAGGAGAACTAATAGCAATCAGCCCCAGCATTTT.

The chain is built from TRBV5-6 and TRBJ1-5; no definite D call. CDR1 is SGHDT and CDR2 is YYEEEE in the germline V gene. V lost 2 bases, J lost 2 bases, and 11 bases lay in between. CDR3 length: 15 residues. The CDR3 DNA is TGTGCCAGCAGCTTATCAGGAGGAGGCAATCAGCCCCAGCATTTT. It specifies CASSLSGGGNQPQHF. Full variable domain (rest looked up from reference TRBV5-6 and TRBJ1-5): DAGVTQSPTHLIKTRGQQVTLRCSPKSGHDTVSWYQQALGQGPQFIFQYYEEEERQRGNFPDRFSGHQFPNYSSELNVNALLLGDSALYLCASSLSGGGNQPQHFGDGTRLSIL.

This clone was seen a few times. The gene calls are TRBV5-4 and TRBJ2-3, with D perhaps TRBD2 (6 bases). Per germline, CDR1 SGHNT and CDR2 YYREEE (reference sequence). CDR3 size: 15 residues. Trimming pared 6 bases from V and 4 bases from J, leaving 18 bases between. The CDR3 DNA follows: TGTGCCAGCACCCGACTGGGGGGTCAGCCAGATACGCAGTATTTT. Protein product: CASTRLGGQPDTQYF.

The gene calls are TRBV5-1 and TRBJ1-2, with 8 positions matching TRBD1. CDR1 and CDR2 (germline): SGHRS, YFSETQ. CDR3 length: 13 amino acids. V shed 3 bases and J 4 bases; nucleotides not matched to a gene: 2. The CDR3 here is CASSWDRFYGYTF. The CDR3 DNA reads as TGCGCCAGCAGCTGGGACAGGTTCTATGGCTACACCTTC.

This chain connects TRBV7-3 to TRBJ2-5; TRBD2 matches at 8 bases. In germline, CDR1 is SGHTA, CDR2 FQGTGA. The CDR3 spans 14 residues. J was trimmed by 1 base and V by 5 bases; bases with no gene match: 3. The CDR3 bases are TGTGCCAGCAGCCACGGGGGGGCCCAAGAGACCCAGTACTTC. Translation gives CASSHGGAQETQYF. The full variable domain, rest sourced from reference TRBV7-3 and TRBJ2-5, is GAGVSQTPSNKVTEKGKYVELRCDPISGHTALYWYRQSLGQGPEFLIYFQGTGAADDSGLPNDRFFAVRPEGSVSTLKIQRTERGDSAVYLCASSHGGAQETQYFGPGTRLLVL.

In this sample, this clone is medium-sized (0.01 to 0.1%). This chain uses TRBV6-1 with TRBJ1-6; the D is unclear. The CDR3 loop spans 14 amino acids. The V and J ends lost 7 bases and 4 bases respectively, with 11 bases between them. Germline V lookup: CDR1 MNHNS, CDR2 SASEGT. CDR3 loop: CASKSPGYNSPLHF. CDR3 DNA sequence: TGTGCCAGCAAATCTCCGGGGTATAATTCACCCCTCCACTTT.

The chain is built from TRBV6-1 and TRBJ2-6; TRBD1 matches at 8 bases. CDR1 MNHNS and CDR2 SASEGT come from the germline V gene. This CDR3 is 18 amino acids long. J gave up 5 bases and V 1 base, and 10 bases lay outside the gene matches. The CDR3, as DNA: TGTGCCAGCAGTGAAGAAGGCAGGGGGCGCATTCGGGCCAACGTCCTGACTTTC. Translated: CASSEEGRGRIRANVLTF.

The chain uses TRBV9 and TRBJ1-2, with TRBD1 as a possible D gene (6 bases). Trimming pared 0 bases from V and 8 bases from J, leaving 14 bases between. Germline CDR1 is SGDLS and CDR2 is YYNGEE. The CDR3 covers 14 residues. CDR3 DNA: TGTGCCAGCAGCGTAGCTGTGCAGGGGATCGGCTACACCTTC. This sequence encodes CASSVAVQGIGYTF.

This chain connects TRBV2 to TRBJ2-7, with TRBD1 identical over 9 bases. Germline V gives CDR1 SNHLY, CDR2 FYNNEI. V lost 4 bases, J lost 3 bases, and 7 bases stayed unmatched. The CDR3 is 15 residues long. CDR3 sequence reads: CASSARDRVFYEQYF. CDR3 sequence (DNA): TGTGCCAGCAGTGCCCGGGACAGGGTGTTCTACGAGCAGTACTTC.

The J gene is TRBJ2-6, the V gene TRBV6-4; D is ambiguous. The germline V gene has CDR1 MRHNA and CDR2 SNTAGT. Trimming took 6 bases from V and 2 from J, leaving 8 bases between them. The CDR3 runs 14 residues. CDR3 nucleotides: TGTGCCAGCAGCCGTGTAGCTGGGGCCAACGTCCTGACTTTC. Its protein is CASSRVAGANVLTF.